One sample yielded the 24 T cell receptor beta chains listed below, sequenced in a study of blood T cell repertoires in COVID-19. Profiled with immunoSEQ multiplex PCR; TCRdb holds only in-frame clones, not every one. The sample has about 230,000 clones, approximately 80% seen once. Specimen: peripheral blood. The receptors were sampled from a man between 40 and 49 years old with acute or convalescent COVID-19.

The sample holds one count of this clone. The chain joins TRBV5-4 to TRBJ2-3; 7 nucleotides align to TRBD2. The germline gives CDR1 SGHNT, CDR2 YYREEE (reference sequence). The CDR3 contains 15 residues. V lost 4 bases and J lost 4; bases outside the gene matches: 9. Here the CDR3 reads CASSLKRGGADTQYF. CDR3 sequence (DNA): TGTGCCAGCAGCCTTAAGCGGGGCGGAGCAGATACGCAGTATTTT.

This rearrangement joins TRBV7-2 to TRBJ2-7; D perhaps matches TRBD2 (6 bases). Germline CDR1 reads SGHTA; CDR2 reads FQGNSA. Trimming removed 2 bases from V and 3 bases from J, with 11 bases in between. This CDR3 contains 14 residues. The CDR3 DNA is TGTGCCAGCAGCTTAAGGCTGGGAGGCTACGAGCAGTACTTC. It yields the protein CASSLRLGGYEQYF. Looking up the rest from reference TRBV7-2 and TRBJ2-7 gives the full variable domain: GAGVSQSPSNKVTEKGKDVELRCDPISGHTALYWYRQSLGQGLEFLIYFQGNSAPDKSGLPSDRFSAERTGGSVSTLTIQRTQQEDSAVYLCASSLRLGGYEQYFGPGTRLTVT.

V gene TRBV5-1 combines with J gene TRBJ2-3; weak D call: TRBD2 (6 bases). Trimming took off 0 bases at V and 5 bases at J, with 10 bases between the two ends. Germline V lookup: CDR1 SGHRS, CDR2 YFSETQ. This CDR3 has 14 amino acids. The CDR3 bases are TGCGCCAGCAGCTTGGCTGGAGGGGTAGATACGCAGTATTTT. It is translated as CASSLAGGVDTQYF.

The CDR3 here is CASGIQGVTEAFF. The CDR3 region has the DNA TGTGCTAGTGGTATACAGGGAGTCACTGAAGCTTTCTTT. This chain connects TRBV12-5 to TRBJ1-1; possible D gene TRBD1, 6 bases. CDR1 and CDR2 (germline): LGHNT, FRNRAP. V was trimmed by 5 bases and J by 4 bases, leaving 11 bases between them. The CDR3 sequence is 13 residues long.

The chain couples TRBV12-5 to TRBJ1-1, with 7 nucleotides matching TRBD1. Germline V CDR1 and CDR2: LGHNT, FRNRAP. The V segment lost 5 bases and the J segment 1 base; nucleotides outside the gene matches: 4. The length of the CDR3 is 14 residues. The CDR3 DNA reads as TGTGCTAGTGGTCCGCCAGGGGGGAACACTGAAGCTTTCTTT. This gives the protein CASGPPGGNTEAFF.

CDR3 nucleotides: TGTGCCAGCAGCGTGGGACAGGGGGCATGGACCGGGGAGCTGTTTTTT. Amino acid sequence: CASSVGQGAWTGELFF. The chain links TRBV9 to TRBJ2-2; 12 nucleotides agree with TRBD1. V gave up 2 bases and J gave up 5 bases; unmatched junction bases: 4. CDR1 and CDR2 (germline): SGDLS, YYNGEE. This CDR3 spans 16 amino acids.

The chain is built from TRBV4-1 and TRBJ1-5; perhaps TRBD1 as D (6 bases). V lost 4 bases and J lost 0, with 10 bases in between. The CDR3 runs 15 residues. In germline, CDR1 is MGHRA, CDR2 YSYEKL. This CDR3 reads CASSPNRDSNQPQHF. The DNA of the CDR3 is TGCGCCAGCAGCCCGAACAGGGATAGCAATCAGCCCCAGCATTTT.

This chain uses TRBV11-2 with TRBJ1-1; no firm D call. Germline V gives CDR1 SGHAT, CDR2 FQNNGV. The CDR3 length is 14 residues. Trimming left V 5 bases short and J 5 bases short, with 15 bases between. The DNA of the CDR3 is TGTGCCAGCAGCCCCCGACTGGAGGTAACTGAAGCTTTCTTT. This codes for CASSPRLEVTEAFF.

Notes on this clone: A much larger clone is a single base away; this may be a read error. The rearrangement joins TRBV30 to TRBJ1-1; D perhaps matches TRBD1 (6 bases). CDR1 and CDR2 (germline): GTSNPN, SVGIG (reference sequence). This CDR3 spans 11 amino acids. CDR3 nucleotide sequence: TGTGCCCGGAGTGTCGGACAGGAAGCTTTCTTT. This encodes CARSVGQEAFF.

The gene calls are TRBV4-1 and TRBJ1-2, with TRBD1 as a possible D gene (5 bases). CDR1 is MGHRA, CDR2 YSYEKL, per germline. Trimming shortened V by 8 bases and J by 2 bases, and 15 bases separated the two germline ends. This CDR3 has 14 residues. The CDR3 region is CASGTGAKNYGYTF. In DNA, the CDR3 is TGCGCCAGCGGAACAGGAGCCAAAAACTATGGCTACACCTTC.

V usage is TRBV5-3 and J usage is TRBJ2-1, with TRBD2 identical over 8 bases. TRBV5-3 is noted as an ORF with a role that remains uncertain. The length of the CDR3 is 15 residues. After removal of 2 bases from V and 3 bases from J, the junction contained 4 bases not matched to a gene. This CDR3 reads CARSFSGGHYNEQFF. CDR3 nucleotides: TGTGCCAGAAGCTTTTCGGGAGGGCACTACAATGAGCAGTTCTTC.

This clone was seen a few times. The chain carries TRBV27 and TRBJ2-7, with 9 bases matching TRBD2. CDR1 is MNHEY, CDR2 SMNVEV, per germline (reference sequence). The CDR3 has 16 amino acids. J gave up 9 bases and V 4 bases, and 16 bases lay outside the gene matches. The CDR3 DNA is TGTGCCAGCAGTTCCCGTAATCTAGCGGGGACCCTGGGGCAGTACTTC. Translated, it gives CASSSRNLAGTLGQYF.

V usage is TRBV10-1 and J usage is TRBJ2-1; 7 bases agree with TRBD2. The CDR3 runs to 15 residues. The germline gives CDR1 WNHNN, CDR2 SYGVQD (reference sequence). V dropped 0 bases and J dropped 8; count of bases not matched to a gene: 7. CDR3 loop: CASSESGGLGDEQFF. Here the CDR3 DNA reads TGCGCCAGCAGTGAGTCGGGAGGGTTAGGTGATGAGCAGTTCTTC.

J is TRBJ2-3 and V is TRBV5-1, with a tentative D call TRBD2 (5 bases). Trimming removed 3 bases at V and 1 base at J, with 15 bases between. The CDR3 is made up of 16 amino acids. CDR1 SGHRS and CDR2 YFSETQ come from the germline V gene. The chain's CDR3 is CASSSRRGPGTDTQYF. CDR3 DNA: TGCGCCAGCAGCTCCCGGCGAGGGCCAGGCACAGATACGCAGTATTTT.

The chain recombines TRBV27 with TRBJ2-5; perhaps TRBD2 as D (5 bases). Trimming left V 3 bases short and J 0 bases short, with 11 bases between. Germline values: CDR1 MNHEY, CDR2 SMNVEV (reference sequence). The CDR3 consists of 15 residues. The DNA for the CDR3 is TGTGCCAGCAGTTTGTATTTCGGGGACCAAGAGACCCAGTACTTC. Its translation: CASSLYFGDQETQYF.

This clone was detected only once. The chain has TRBV10-3 and TRBJ2-1; a possible D gene is TRBD1 (6 bases). This CDR3 contains 15 residues. Germline CDR1 reads ENHRY; CDR2 reads SYGVKD. V lost 10 bases, J lost 0 bases, and 16 bases lay in between. The DNA for the CDR3 is TGTGCCACCGTTGGGGGCCTCAGCTCCTACAATGAGCAGTTCTTC. It is translated as CATVGGLSSYNEQFF.

V usage is TRBV18 and J usage is TRBJ2-2; D is perhaps TRBD1 (7 bases). The CDR3 sequence is 17 residues long. Per germline, CDR1 KGHSH and CDR2 LQKENI. V dropped 3 bases and J dropped 4 bases, with 18 bases sitting between them. CDR3 in amino acids: CASSPPPGQGGTGELFF. Here the CDR3 DNA reads TGTGCCAGCTCACCCCCCCCCGGGCAGGGGGGCACCGGGGAGCTGTTTTTT.

The J gene is TRBJ2-1, the V gene TRBV9, with D uncertain. The ends were cut back, 0 bases at V and 4 bases at J, with 8 bases in the middle. The CDR3 extends over 14 amino acids. Germline V lookup: CDR1 SGDLS, CDR2 YYNGEE. The CDR3 sequence is CASSVGPEYNEQFF. CDR3 bases: TGTGCCAGCAGCGTAGGGCCTGAATACAATGAGCAGTTCTTC.

The J gene is TRBJ1-5, the V gene TRBV2; perhaps TRBD1 as D (6 bases). Germline CDR1 and CDR2: SNHLY and FYNNEI. The CDR3 runs to 14 residues. Trimming pared 7 bases from V and 4 bases from J, leaving 14 bases between. CDR3: CASTRTDLNQPQHF. The CDR3 DNA is TGTGCCAGCACAAGGACAGATTTGAATCAGCCCCAGCATTTT.

The chain is built from TRBV10-1 and TRBJ2-2; the match to TRBD1 covers 9 bases. The CDR3 sequence is 17 residues long. V was clipped by 3 bases and J by 5 bases; unmatched bases: 10. Germline CDR1 reads WNHNN; CDR2 reads SYGVQD (reference sequence). The CDR3 reads CASSESGQGPLTGELFF. CDR3 DNA: TGCGCCAGCAGTGAAAGTGGACAGGGGCCTCTGACCGGGGAGCTGTTTTTT.

V usage is TRBV5-1 and J usage is TRBJ2-5; possibly TRBD2 for D (6 bases). The CDR3 sequence is 15 residues long. The germline V gene has CDR1 SGHRS and CDR2 YFSETQ. V was clipped by 0 bases and J by 1 base, with 10 bases between them. The CDR3 here is CASSLEASAQETQYF. Here the CDR3 DNA reads TGCGCCAGCAGCTTGGAAGCTAGCGCCCAAGAGACCCAGTACTTC.

This chain connects TRBV2 to TRBJ1-4; D might be TRBD1 (5 bases). Germline values: CDR1 SNHLY, CDR2 FYNNEI. The CDR3 is 13 amino acids. V was cut by 7 bases and J by 4 bases, with 10 bases left in between. CDR3 region: CASNQGLNEKLFF. The CDR3 coding sequence is TGTGCCAGCAACCAGGGTCTTAATGAAAAACTGTTTTTT. The full variable domain, completed using reference TRBV2 and TRBJ1-4, is EPEVTQTPSHQVTQMGQEVILRCVPISNHLYFYWYRQILGQKVEFLVSFYNNEISEKSEIFDDQFSVERPDGSNFTLKIRSTKLEDSAMYFCASNQGLNEKLFFGSGTQLSVL.

This chain joins TRBV5-6 and TRBJ2-7, with 9 bases identical to TRBD1. There are 15 residues in the CDR3. The V and J ends lost 6 bases and 6 bases, in that order; junction bases with no gene match: 13. CDR1 and CDR2 from the germline V gene are SGHDT and YYEEEE. The CDR3 reads CASTQGDREPAEQYF. The CDR3 DNA is TGTGCCAGCACTCAGGGGGACAGGGAGCCCGCCGAGCAGTACTTC.

The chain has TRBV7-3 and TRBJ1-1; D is ambiguous. The CDR3 extends over 15 amino acids. Germline V gives CDR1 SGHTA, CDR2 FQGTGA. Trimming shortened V by 5 bases and J by 3 bases, and 16 bases separated the two germline ends. This CDR3 is CASSLIRAGDTEAFF. CDR3 DNA sequence: TGTGCCAGCAGCCTCATACGGGCCGGGGACACTGAAGCTTTCTTT.